This T cell receptor beta chain was captured in a study of OX40 agonist ivuxolimab in advanced cancers. Only one count was recorded for this clone. Blood got drawn at baseline, again on cycle 4 day 1, and then on cycle 7 day 1. Trimming removed 1 base from V and 11 bases from J; junction bases left unmatched: 11. The CDR3 has 16 amino acids. Germline assignment: CDR1 LNHDA and CDR2 SQIVND (reference sequence). Repertoires were generated with immunoSEQ multiplex PCR, while TCRdb's copy carries only in-frame clones and drops some. The sample carries more than 65,000 clones, about 91% recorded once. The V call is TRBV19, the J call TRBJ1-6, with 7 bases matching TRBD1. The TCR originated in an adult with an advanced solid tumor such as melanoma, head and neck, liver or kidney cancer. Sequenced here: CD4+ or CD8+ T cells sorted from blood, sampled in a trial of the OX40 agonist ivuxolimab. Here the CDR3 reads CASSIGSTGLLTPLHF. The CDR3 DNA follows: TGTGCCAGTAGTATAGGATCGACAGGGTTATTGACACCCCTCCACTTT. The whole variable domain, filled in from reference TRBV19 and TRBJ1-6, reads DGGITQSPKYLFRKEGQNVTLSCEQNLNHDAMYWYRQDPGQGLRLIYYSQIVNDFQKGDIAEGYSVSREKKESFPLTVTSAQKNPTAFYLCASSIGSTGLLTPLHFGNGTRLTVT.